This T cell receptor (beta chain) was retrieved from a study of CD8+ T cells in alopecia areata. Germline CDR1 SEHNR, CDR2 FQNEAQ (reference sequence). Trimming left V 7 bases short and J 1 base short, with 10 bases between. The CDR3 contains 13 residues. Lesional scalp tissue (obtained by punch biopsy) and peripheral blood were collected from alopecia areata patients. Turning to this clone: No antigen is known for it.

Study-level results: Alphabeta T cells residing in normal skin are also sequenced in scalp samples.

In each case, RNA was isolated and then reverse transcribed into cDNA as the sequencing template. The protocol was immunoSEQ multiplex PCR, while the TCRdb copy is restricted to in-frame clones and leaves out a portion. The sample has roughly 64,000 clones, 44% seen once. The sequenced sample was NKG2D-low CD8+ T cells sorted from blood. J is TRBJ1-1 and V is TRBV7-9; D gene unclear. The receptor comes from a human donor with alopecia areata. The CDR3 region has the DNA TGTGCCAGCAAGGTGGGTGGGAACACTGAAGCTTTCTTT. Protein: CASKVGGNTEAFF.